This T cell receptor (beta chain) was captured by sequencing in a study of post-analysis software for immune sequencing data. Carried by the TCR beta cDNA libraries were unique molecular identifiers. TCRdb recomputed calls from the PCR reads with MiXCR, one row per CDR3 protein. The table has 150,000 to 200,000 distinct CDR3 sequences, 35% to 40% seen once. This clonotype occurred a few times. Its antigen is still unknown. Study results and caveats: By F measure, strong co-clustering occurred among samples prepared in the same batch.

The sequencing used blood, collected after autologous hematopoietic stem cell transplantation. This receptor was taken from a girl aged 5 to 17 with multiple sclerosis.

CDR3 in DNA: TGTGCCAGCAGTGGATTACGTAGCGGGAAGATCAATGAGCAGTTCTTC. Amino acids: CASSGLRSGKINEQFF. The V call is TRBV2, the J call TRBJ2-1; 8 bases fit TRBD2. V dropped 4 bases and J dropped 6; count of bases not matched to a gene: 11. The germline V gene has CDR1 SNHLY and CDR2 FYNNEI. CDR3 length: 16 residues.